These 24 T cell receptor beta chains originate from one sample sequenced in a study of T cells in Graves' hyperthyroidism and ophthalmopathy. Amplification of TCR beta CDR3 regions was performed using RNA transcripts as template. Carried out on the TCR CDR3, a first-round RT-PCR used the HTBI primer set. TCRdb independently ran MiXCR on the multiplex PCR reads; one entry per CDR3 protein. In the table there are over 700,000 distinct CDR3 sequences, roughly 40% of which are singletons. Material: blood. The source is a young man with Graves' hyperthyroidism.

This clonotype appeared many times. The chain carries TRBV20-1 and TRBJ1-1; D is perhaps TRBD1 (5 bases). Germline CDR1 reads DFQATT; CDR2 reads SNEGSKA (reference sequence). V was cut by 6 bases and J by 11 bases, with 16 bases left in between. CDR3 size: 11 residues. The DNA of the CDR3 is TGCAGTGCACCAATAGGGGCGGACGCTTTCTTT. Translated: CSAPIGADAFF.

The rearrangement uses TRBV7-2 and TRBJ2-6; TRBD2 agrees at 10 bases. V dropped 4 bases and J dropped 4; count of bases not matched to a gene: 13. The CDR3 spans 19 residues. Germline V lookup: CDR1 SGHTA, CDR2 FQGNSA. CDR3 coding DNA: TGTGCCAGCAGCTCCCCTAGCGGGGGTGAGATGGGAGGGGCCAACGTCCTGACTTTC. It is translated as CASSSPSGGEMGGANVLTF.

This chain uses TRBV19 with TRBJ2-7; tentatively, D is TRBD2 (5 bases). Germline CDR1 LNHDA, CDR2 SQIVND (reference sequence). The CDR3 runs 13 residues. V was clipped by 5 bases and J by 6 bases, with 14 bases between them. CDR3 region: CASSASRGSEQYF. The CDR3 DNA follows: TGTGCCAGTAGTGCGTCTCGGGGTTCCGAGCAGTACTTC.

Of note for this clonotype: One junction end disagrees with the germline gene, perhaps due to a read error. This sequence joins TRBV15 and TRBJ1-1, with D possibly being TRBD1 (5 bases). The CDR3 has 9 residues. Germline V CDR1 and CDR2: LNHNV, YYDKDF (reference sequence). Here the CDR3 reads CATSRGGGF. CDR3 nucleotide sequence: TGTGCCACCAGCAGAGGGGGGGGGTTT. The complete variable domain, with remaining parts taken from reference TRBV15 and TRBJ1-1, reads DAMVIQNPRYQVTQFGKPVTLSCSQTLNHNVMYWYQQKSSQAPKLLFHYYDKDFNNEADTPDNFQSRRPNTSFCFLDIRSPGLGDTAMYLCATSRGGGFGQGTRLTVV.

This clonotype was seen more than once but under ten times. The V call is TRBV12-3 or TRBV12-4, the J call TRBJ2-5; D gene unclear. CDR3 length: 13 residues. V was trimmed by 5 bases and J by 7 bases, leaving 14 bases between them. The CDR3 DNA reads as TGTGCCAGCAGTCAGTGGTCGGTCGGGACCCAGTACTTC. This sequence encodes CASSQWSVGTQYF.

The J gene is TRBJ1-2, the V gene TRBV11-2, with a possible D match to TRBD1 (5 bases). The CDR3 extends over 14 amino acids. Germline lookup yields CDR1 SGHAT and CDR2 FQNNGV. The germline V and J ends were trimmed by 0 bases and 1 base, with 6 bases remaining between them. Written as DNA, the CDR3 is TGTGCCAGCAGCTTAGAGGACAATAACTATGGCTACACCTTC. Protein product: CASSLEDNNYGYTF.

The chain links TRBV14 to TRBJ2-2; D unclear. Germline V CDR1 and CDR2: SGHDN, FVKESK. This CDR3 comprises 16 residues. Trimming removed 0 bases at V and 3 bases at J, with 11 bases between. DNA for the CDR3: TGTGCCAGCAGCCAAGAAGTAGTCGTGGACACCGGGGAGCTGTTTTTT. Its translation is CASSQEVVVDTGELFF.

This clonotype appeared many times. The V gene is TRBV12-3 or TRBV12-4, the J gene TRBJ1-2; D unresolved. This CDR3 has 11 amino acids. V was shortened by 3 bases and J by 7 bases, with 6 bases between the two germline ends. CDR3 nucleotide sequence: TGTGCCAGCAGTTTGAGGGCTGGCTACACCTTC. Amino acids: CASSLRAGYTF.

V gene TRBV4-2 combines with J gene TRBJ1-1, with D possibly TRBD1 on 6 matching bases. Germline CDR1 and CDR2: LGHNA and YNFKEQ. This CDR3 has 17 residues. The germline V and J ends were trimmed by 5 bases and 10 bases, with 29 bases remaining between them. The CDR3: CASSLEAGGGLNSGAFF. The CDR3, as DNA: TGTGCCAGCAGCTTGGAGGCGGGGGGGGGCTTGAACTCCGGAGCTTTCTTT.

The chain uses TRBV6-1 and TRBJ2-7; the D gene is possibly TRBD2 (6 bases). The V end was cut by 7 bases, the J end by 7 bases, with 14 bases between. The CDR3 length is 12 residues. CDR1 is MNHNS and CDR2 is SASEGT in the germline V gene. CDR3 sequence (DNA): TGTGCCAGCAAACCGGGAGTGGCAGAGCAGTACTTC. Its protein is CASKPGVAEQYF.

The chain employs TRBV6-1 and TRBJ1-2, with D hard to call. Between the trimmed V and J ends, which lost 8 bases and 5 bases, there was a span of 15 bases. CDR1 MNHNS and CDR2 SASEGT come from the germline V gene. CDR3 size: 13 residues. The CDR3 region has the DNA TGTGCCAGCCCTACAGAGGGTTTATATGGCTACACCTTC. Residues: CASPTEGLYGYTF.

The genes are TRBV29-1 and TRBJ2-2; D is unresolved. Trimming stripped 8 bases from V and 6 bases from J, with 13 bases between. This CDR3 has 12 residues. Germline V gene sequence: CDR1 SQVTM, CDR2 ANQGSEA. CDR3 in DNA: TGCAGCAGCGTTGGGTTGGCCGGGGAGCTGTTTTTT. Residues: CSSVGLAGELFF.

This clonotype was recorded many times. The J gene is TRBJ2-7, the V gene TRBV29-1; D possibly matches TRBD1 or TRBD2 (5 bases each). The CDR3 length is 11 residues. Trimming shortened V by 6 bases and J by 5 bases, and 11 bases separated the two germline ends. CDR1 is SQVTM and CDR2 is ANQGSEA in the germline V gene. This CDR3 reads CSVPLGHEQYF. The CDR3 DNA sequence: TGCAGCGTCCCCTTGGGACACGAGCAGTACTTC.

The V gene is TRBV5-6, the J gene TRBJ1-5, with a possible D match to TRBD1 (6 bases). The CDR3 runs to 12 residues. V gave up 4 bases and J gave up 11 bases, with 13 bases separating them. Germline lookup yields CDR1 SGHDT and CDR2 YYEEEE. The CDR3 loop is CASSRLQGAQHF. CDR3 nucleotides: TGTGCCAGCAGCCGTTTACAGGGAGCCCAGCATTTT.

The genes are TRBV7-9 and TRBJ2-7; 9 nucleotides line up with TRBD1. The CDR3 is 16 residues long. Trimming removed 4 bases from V and 7 bases from J; junction bases left unmatched: 14. CDR1 SEHNR and CDR2 FQNEAQ come from the germline V gene (reference sequence). The CDR3 coding sequence is TGTGCCAGCAGCTCCGGGACAGGGACTCGACGGGGGGAGCAGTACTTC. Its translation is CASSSGTGTRRGEQYF.

This sequence joins TRBV7-4 and TRBJ1-1, with D maybe TRBD1 (6 bases). Germline V gene sequence: CDR1 SGHVT, CDR2 SQSDAQ. This CDR3 has 15 residues. The V and J ends lost 5 bases and 8 bases respectively, with 21 bases between them. This CDR3 is CASSQGGAGIVEAFF. In nucleotides, the CDR3 is TGTGCCAGCAGCCAAGGGGGGGCAGGGATCGTAGAAGCTTTCTTT.

This clonotype showed up just a few times. The gene calls are TRBV19 and TRBJ2-7; a weak D match, TRBD2 (5 bases). Between the trimmed V and J ends, which lost 6 bases and 5 bases, there was a span of 23 bases. Germline lookup yields CDR1 LNHDA and CDR2 SQIVND (reference sequence). The CDR3 runs 16 residues. The CDR3 DNA reads as TGTGCCAGTAGGTTGACCATGCCTGCCGGGGTCCACGAGCAGTACTTC. Translating it yields CASRLTMPAGVHEQYF.

With respect to this clonotype: This is likely a read error, given that the CDR3 carries no conserved phenylalanine or tryptophan at its end. It is unclear where the CDR3 begins or ends on the DNA, so no DNA is shown, and the CDR3 is as TCRdb lists it. This chain uses TRBV29-1 with TRBJ1-2. In germline, CDR1 is SQVTM, CDR2 ANQGSEA. Counting both end residues, the CDR3 totals 8 amino acids. This CDR3 reads CSVDGARS.

Concerning this clonotype itself: Since no conserved phenylalanine or tryptophan closes the CDR3, a read error is the likely cause. The limits of the CDR3 on the DNA are not certain, so only TCRdb's listed CDR3 is given. The chain combines TRBV15 with TRBJ1-5; TRBD1, the table's D call, lacks a check against the DNA. Germline CDR1 LNHNV, CDR2 YYDKDF (reference sequence). 9 amino acids form the CDR3, both terminal residues included. CDR3 amino acids: CATSRDPTG.

CDR3 DNA sequence: TGTGCCAGCAGCCTGGGGGGCCAAGAGACCCAGCATTTT. Translation gives CASSLGGQETQHF. The rearrangement joins TRBV7-2 to TRBJ1-5; perhaps TRBD1 as D (6 bases). Trimming pared 5 bases from V and 11 bases from J, leaving 16 bases between. Looked up from germline, CDR1 is SGHTA and CDR2 is FQGNSA. The CDR3 extends over 13 amino acids.

This clonotype has only a few counts. The CDR3 sequence is CASTLTSTEQYF. CDR3 in DNA: TGTGCCAGCACCCTGACTAGCACCGAGCAGTACTTC. V is TRBV2 and J is TRBJ2-7; 7 nucleotides agree with TRBD2. The trim removed 7 bases at V and 6 bases at J, leaving 6 bases unmatched. The germline V gene encodes CDR1 SNHLY and CDR2 FYNNEI. There are 12 residues in the CDR3. Complete variable domain (other parts from reference TRBV2 and TRBJ2-7): EPEVTQTPSHQVTQMGQEVILRCVPISNHLYFYWYRQILGQKVEFLVSFYNNEISEKSEIFDDQFSVERPDGSNFTLKIRSTKLEDSAMYFCASTLTSTEQYFGPGTRLTVT.

This clonotype was seen only once. This chain's CDR3 is CASREWGGAYEQYF. In DNA form, the CDR3 reads TGTGCCAGCAGGGAGTGGGGAGGGGCCTACGAGCAGTACTTC. The J gene is TRBJ2-7, the V gene TRBV7-2; 7 positions match TRBD2. With 6 bases clipped from V and 2 bases from J, the junction kept 7 bases outside the gene matches. Germline V gives CDR1 SGHTA, CDR2 FQGNSA. CDR3 length equals 14 residues.

The chain has TRBV9 and TRBJ2-2; 10 nucleotides align to TRBD2. The germline V gene has CDR1 SGDLS and CDR2 YYNGEE. V was pared by 2 bases and J by 1 base, with 5 bases of the junction left unmatched. The CDR3 is made up of 17 amino acids. The CDR3 DNA reads TGTGCCAGCAGCGTTTTAGCGGGAGGAGGGAACACCGGGGAGCTGTTTTTT. This sequence encodes CASSVLAGGGNTGELFF.

This clonotype occurred many times. V is TRBV29-1 and J is TRBJ1-4; D is unresolved. The CDR3 is 9 amino acids. CDR1 and CDR2 from the germline V gene are SQVTM and ANQGSEA. V lost 7 bases, J lost 6 bases, and 3 bases lay in between. The CDR3 here is CSDYEKLFF. DNA of the CDR3: TGCAGCGACTATGAAAAACTGTTTTTT.